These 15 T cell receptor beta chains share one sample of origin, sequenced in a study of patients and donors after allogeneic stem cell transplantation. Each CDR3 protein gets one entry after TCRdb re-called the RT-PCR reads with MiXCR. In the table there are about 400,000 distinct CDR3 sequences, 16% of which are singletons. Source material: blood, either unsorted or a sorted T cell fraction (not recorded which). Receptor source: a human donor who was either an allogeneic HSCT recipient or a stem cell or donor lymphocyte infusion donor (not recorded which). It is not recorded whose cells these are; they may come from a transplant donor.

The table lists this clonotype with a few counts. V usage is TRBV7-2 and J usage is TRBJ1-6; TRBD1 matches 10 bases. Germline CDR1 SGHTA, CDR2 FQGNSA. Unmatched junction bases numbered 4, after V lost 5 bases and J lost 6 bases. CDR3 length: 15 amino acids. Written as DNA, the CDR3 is TGTGCCAGCAGCACCCGGGACAGGGGTAATTCACCCCTCCACTTT. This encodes CASSTRDRGNSPLHF. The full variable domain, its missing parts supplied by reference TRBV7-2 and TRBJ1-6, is GAGVSQSPSNKVTEKGKDVELRCDPISGHTALYWYRQSLGQGLEFLIYFQGNSAPDKSGLPSDRFSAERTGGSVSTLTIQRTQQEDSAVYLCASSTRDRGNSPLHFGNGTRLTVT.

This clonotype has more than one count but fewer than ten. The CDR3 reads CASSPKWDLGYTF. The CDR3 DNA follows: TGCGCCAGCAGCCCTAAGTGGGACCTTGGCTACACCTTC. The rearrangement joins TRBV5-1 to TRBJ1-2; a possible D gene is TRBD1 (5 bases). Germline values: CDR1 SGHRS, CDR2 YFSETQ. Trimming took 4 bases from V and 7 from J, leaving 14 bases between them. The CDR3 has 13 residues. The whole variable domain, filled in from reference TRBV5-1 and TRBJ1-2, reads KAGVTQTPRYLIKTRGQQVTLSCSPISGHRSVSWYQQTPGQGLQFLFEYFSETQRNKGNFPGRFSGRQFSNSRSEMNVSTLELGDSALYLCASSPKWDLGYTFGSGTRLTVV.

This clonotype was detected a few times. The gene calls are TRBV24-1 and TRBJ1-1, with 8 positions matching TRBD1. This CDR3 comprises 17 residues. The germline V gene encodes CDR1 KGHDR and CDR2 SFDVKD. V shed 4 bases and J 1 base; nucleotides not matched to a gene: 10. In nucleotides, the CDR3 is TGTGCCACCAGTGACAAAACGGACAGGGAACCGAACACTGAAGCTTTCTTT. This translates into CATSDKTDREPNTEAFF.

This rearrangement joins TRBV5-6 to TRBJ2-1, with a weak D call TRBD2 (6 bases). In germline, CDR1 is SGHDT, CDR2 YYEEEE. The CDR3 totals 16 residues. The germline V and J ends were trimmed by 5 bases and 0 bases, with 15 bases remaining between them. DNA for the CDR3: TGTGCCAGCAGTGCCGGGACTCCGAGCTCCTACAATGAGCAGTTCTTC. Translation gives CASSAGTPSSYNEQFF. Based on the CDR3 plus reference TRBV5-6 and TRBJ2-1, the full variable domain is DAGVTQSPTHLIKTRGQQVTLRCSPKSGHDTVSWYQQALGQGPQFIFQYYEEEERQRGNFPDRFSGHQFPNYSSELNVNALLLGDSALYLCASSAGTPSSYNEQFFGPGTRLTVL.

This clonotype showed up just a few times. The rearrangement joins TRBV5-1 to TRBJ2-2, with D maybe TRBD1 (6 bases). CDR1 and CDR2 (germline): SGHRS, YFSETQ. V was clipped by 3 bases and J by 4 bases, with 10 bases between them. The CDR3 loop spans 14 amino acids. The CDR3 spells CASSWTVGTGELFF. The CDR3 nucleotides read TGCGCCAGCAGCTGGACAGTGGGCACCGGGGAGCTGTTTTTT.

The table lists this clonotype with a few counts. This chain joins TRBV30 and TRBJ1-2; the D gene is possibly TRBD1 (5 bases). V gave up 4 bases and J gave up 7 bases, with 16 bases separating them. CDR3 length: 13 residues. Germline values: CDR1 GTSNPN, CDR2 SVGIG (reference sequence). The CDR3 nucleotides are TGTGCCTGGACCCTTGACAGCTCCATTGGCTACACCTTC. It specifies CAWTLDSSIGYTF.

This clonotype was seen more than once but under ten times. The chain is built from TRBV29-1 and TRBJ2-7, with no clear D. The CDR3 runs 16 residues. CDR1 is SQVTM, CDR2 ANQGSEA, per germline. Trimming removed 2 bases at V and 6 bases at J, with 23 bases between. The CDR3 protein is CSVEIGYPGRRPEQYF. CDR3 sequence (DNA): TGCAGCGTTGAAATTGGGTATCCCGGACGGCGGCCCGAGCAGTACTTC.

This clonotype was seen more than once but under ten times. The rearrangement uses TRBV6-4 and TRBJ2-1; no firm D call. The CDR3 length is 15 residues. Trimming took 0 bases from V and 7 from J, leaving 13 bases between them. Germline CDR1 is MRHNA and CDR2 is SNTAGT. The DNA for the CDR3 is TGTGCCAGCAGTGACTCGGAGCTTCAAAGGAATGAGCAGTTCTTC. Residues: CASSDSELQRNEQFF.

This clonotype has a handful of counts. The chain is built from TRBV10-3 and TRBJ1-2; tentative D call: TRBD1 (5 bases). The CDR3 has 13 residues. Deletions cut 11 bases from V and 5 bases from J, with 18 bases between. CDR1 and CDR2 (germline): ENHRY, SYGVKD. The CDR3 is CALSRGTDYGYTF. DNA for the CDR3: TGTGCCTTATCAAGAGGGACGGATTATGGCTACACCTTC.

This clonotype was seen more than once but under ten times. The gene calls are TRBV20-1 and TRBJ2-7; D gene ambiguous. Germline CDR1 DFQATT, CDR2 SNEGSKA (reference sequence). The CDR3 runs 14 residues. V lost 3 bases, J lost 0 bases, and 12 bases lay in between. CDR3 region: CSASRAVSSYEQYF. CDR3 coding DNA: TGCAGTGCTAGTAGGGCAGTCTCCTCCTACGAGCAGTACTTC.

The CDR3 spells CASSLGTPYDPGELFF. The DNA for the CDR3 is TGTGCCAGCTCACTCGGGACACCCTATGACCCCGGGGAGCTGTTTTTT. The gene calls are TRBV18 and TRBJ2-2; TRBD1 might be the D (6 bases). This CDR3 is built from 16 residues. V was cut by 4 bases and J by 6 bases, with 18 bases left in between. Germline CDR1 KGHSH, CDR2 LQKENI.

The CDR3 region is CSVVPFRGAFEAFF. CDR3 coding DNA: TGCAGCGTTGTCCCATTTCGAGGAGCTTTTGAAGCTTTCTTT. V gene TRBV29-1 combines with J gene TRBJ1-1, with D uncertain. V was clipped by 4 bases and J by 7 bases, with 19 bases between them. This CDR3 region has 14 residues. Germline V lookup: CDR1 SQVTM, CDR2 ANQGSEA.

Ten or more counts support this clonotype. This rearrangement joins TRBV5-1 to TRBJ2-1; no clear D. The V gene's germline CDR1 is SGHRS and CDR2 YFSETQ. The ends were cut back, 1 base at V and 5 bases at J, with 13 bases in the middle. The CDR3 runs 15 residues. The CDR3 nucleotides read TGCGCCAGCAGCTTGACAGTCCCCCGTGACAATGAGCAGTTCTTC. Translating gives CASSLTVPRDNEQFF.

The CDR3 protein is CSAPLRTDTQYF. CDR3 in DNA: TGCAGTGCTCCTCTCCGCACAGATACGCAGTATTTT. V usage is TRBV20-1 and J usage is TRBJ2-3, with D uncertain. The CDR3 is 12 amino acids. In germline, CDR1 is DFQATT, CDR2 SNEGSKA (reference sequence). V was clipped by 5 bases and J by 1 base, with 7 bases between them.

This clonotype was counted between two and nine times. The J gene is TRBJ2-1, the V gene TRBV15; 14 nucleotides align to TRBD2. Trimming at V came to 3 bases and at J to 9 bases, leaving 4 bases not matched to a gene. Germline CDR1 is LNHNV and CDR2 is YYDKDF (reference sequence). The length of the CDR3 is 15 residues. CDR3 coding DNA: TGTGCCACCAGCAGGGGACTAGCGGGAGTCCGTGAGCAGTTCTTC. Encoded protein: CATSRGLAGVREQFF. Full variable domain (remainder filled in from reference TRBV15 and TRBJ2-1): DAMVIQNPRYQVTQFGKPVTLSCSQTLNHNVMYWYQQKSSQAPKLLFHYYDKDFNNEADTPDNFQSRRPNTSFCFLDIRSPGLGDTAMYLCATSRGLAGVREQFFGPGTRLTVL.